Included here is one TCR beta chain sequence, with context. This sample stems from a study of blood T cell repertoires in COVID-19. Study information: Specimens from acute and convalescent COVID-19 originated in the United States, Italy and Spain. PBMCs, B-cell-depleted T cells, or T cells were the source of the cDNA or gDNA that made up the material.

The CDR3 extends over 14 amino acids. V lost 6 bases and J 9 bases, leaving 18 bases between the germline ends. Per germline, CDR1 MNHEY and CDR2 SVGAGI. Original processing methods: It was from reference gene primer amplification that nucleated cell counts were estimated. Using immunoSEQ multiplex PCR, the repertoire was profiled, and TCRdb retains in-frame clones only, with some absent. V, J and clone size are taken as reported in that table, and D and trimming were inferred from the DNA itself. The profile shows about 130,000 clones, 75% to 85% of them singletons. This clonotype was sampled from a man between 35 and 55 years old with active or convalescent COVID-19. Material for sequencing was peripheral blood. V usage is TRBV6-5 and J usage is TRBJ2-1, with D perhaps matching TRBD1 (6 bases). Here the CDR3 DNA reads TGTGCCAGCAGGCGGACAGAAACCTACGGTGAGCAGTTCTTC. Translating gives CASRRTETYGEQFF.